Sequencing of this T cell receptor (beta chain) was carried out in a study of cytomegalovirus exposure and HLA in healthy donors. General study findings and limits: A prior analysis recorded that most TCR beta V segments were productive about 87% or about 30% of the time. What was likely a sequencing artifact was a cluster of highly shared sequence variants. Accurate HLA-A and HLA-B prediction from TCR beta sequences was reported for most subjects.

Remarks on this clone: Antigen unknown.

This CDR3 has 13 residues. The germline V gene encodes CDR1 SGDLS and CDR2 YYNGEE. Trimming removed 7 bases from V and 7 bases from J; junction bases left unmatched: 5. A multiplex PCR was run with 60 Vbeta primers and 13 Jbeta primers. The protocol was immunoSEQ multiplex PCR, while the TCRdb copy is restricted to in-frame clones and leaves out a portion. This sample has roughly 160,000 clones, with about 83% found just once. Everyone who donated was a healthy bone marrow donor. This sequence originates from a woman aged 25 to 45 in good health and CMV-seronegative. Specimen: PBMCs. V and J are TRBV9 and TRBJ2-4, with TRBD1 matching over 10 bases. Written as DNA, the CDR3 is TGTGCCAGCGCCAGGGGACAGGGGAACATTCAGTACTTC. As protein: CASARGQGNIQYF.